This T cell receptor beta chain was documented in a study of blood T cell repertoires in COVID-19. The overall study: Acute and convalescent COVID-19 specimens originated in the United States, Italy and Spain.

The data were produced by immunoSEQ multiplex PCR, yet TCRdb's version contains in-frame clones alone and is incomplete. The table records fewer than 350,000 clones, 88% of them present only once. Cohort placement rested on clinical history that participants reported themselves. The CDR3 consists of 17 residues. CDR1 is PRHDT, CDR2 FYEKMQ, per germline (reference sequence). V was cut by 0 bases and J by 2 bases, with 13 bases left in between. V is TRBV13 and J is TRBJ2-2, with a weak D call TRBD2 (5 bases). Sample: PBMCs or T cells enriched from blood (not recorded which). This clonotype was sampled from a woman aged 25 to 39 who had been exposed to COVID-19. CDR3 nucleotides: TGTGCCAGCAGCTTAGGCCGGGTCGGGGTTAACACCGGGGAGCTGTTTTTT. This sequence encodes CASSLGRVGVNTGELFF.